This is a list of T cell receptor beta chains from one sample in a study of blood T cell repertoires in COVID-19. Profiled with immunoSEQ multiplex PCR; TCRdb holds only in-frame clones, not every one. Here the sample spans roughly 260,000 clones, about 87% being singletons. Sample: PBMCs or T cells enriched from blood (not recorded which). Receptors were obtained from a woman in her twenties or thirties with acute COVID-19. Each CDR3 is given with its conserved first and last residue. D genes are given only for firm matches. Size tells how often a clone was seen (once, few, many) or the class of an expanded clone, and some rows leave it out.

TRBD1	TRBV7-9	TRBJ1-1	NA	CASSPDRDMNTEAFF	TGTGCCAGCAGCCCCGACAGGGACATGAACACTGAAGCTTTCTTT
TRBD1	TRBV5-1	TRBJ2-1	NA	CASSFRGGPYNEQFF	TGCGCCAGCAGCTTCAGAGGGGGCCCCTACAATGAGCAGTTCTTC
TRBD2	TRBV18	TRBJ2-1	NA	CASSSLVAGAPRDEQFF	TGTGCCAGCTCGTCCCTCGTAGCGGGGGCCCCAAGAGATGAGCAGTTCTTC
TRBD1	TRBV10-3	TRBJ2-7	NA	CAISVRTGGSYEQYF	TGTGCCATCAGTGTCAGGACAGGGGGCTCCTACGAGCAGTACTTC
NA	TRBV12-3/TRBV12-4	TRBJ2-7	NA	CASSFSVVYEQYF	TGTGCCAGCAGCTTCTCAGTGGTTTACGAGCAGTACTTC
NA	TRBV19	TRBJ1-2	NA	CASSIPGGDGYTF	TGTGCCAGTAGTATCCCGGGGGGGGATGGCTACACCTTC
TRBD2	TRBV6-5	TRBJ2-5	NA	CASSPGGQETQYF	TGTGCCAGCAGCCCGGGGGGGCAAGAGACCCAGTACTTC
TRBD2	TRBV5-1	TRBJ2-3	NA	CASSLPRGDSTDTQYF	TGCGCCAGCAGTTTACCTCGGGGGGACAGCACAGATACGCAGTATTTT
NA	TRBV10-3	TRBJ1-5	NA	CAISDSDRSNQPQHF	TGTGCCATCAGTGACTCGGACAGAAGCAATCAGCCCCAGCATTTT
NA	TRBV3-1/TRBV3-2	TRBJ1-2	NA	CASSQSGTGGYYGYTF	TGTGCCAGCAGCCAGAGTGGGACGGGAGGTTACTATGGCTACACCTTC
NA	TRBV11-3	TRBJ1-1	NA	CASSLSGGSTEAFF	TGTGCCAGCAGCTTGTCCGGGGGATCGACTGAAGCTTTCTTT
NA	TRBV2	TRBJ1-6	NA	CASSEWGDNSPLHF	TGTGCCAGCAGTGAATGGGGGGATAATTCACCCCTCCACTTT
TRBD1	TRBV2	TRBJ2-5	NA	CASSGPDRGHQETQYF	TGTGCCAGCAGTGGCCCAGACAGGGGCCACCAAGAGACCCAGTACTTC
TRBD1	TRBV4-2	TRBJ1-2	NA	CASSQDLGQGAGGYTF	TGTGCCAGCAGCCAAGATCTCGGACAGGGGGCGGGTGGCTACACCTTC
NA	TRBV23-1	TRBJ1-1	NA	CASSQSTTNTEAFF	TGCGCCAGCAGTCAATCAACAACGAACACTGAAGCTTTCTTT
NA	TRBV4-1	TRBJ1-2	NA	CASSQAKTDLRGYTF	TGCGCCAGCAGCCAAGCAAAGACAGATCTACGGGGCTACACCTTC
TRBD1	TRBV28	TRBJ1-2	once	CASSLGDSYYGYTF	TGTGCCAGCAGTTTAGGGGACAGCTACTATGGCTACACCTTC
TRBD1	TRBV29-1	TRBJ2-7	NA	CSSTTGSSYEQYF	TGCAGCTCCACGACAGGGTCCTCCTACGAGCAGTACTTC
NA	TRBV5-4	TRBJ1-1	few	CASSFNSHSNTEAFF	TGTGCCAGCAGCTTCAATTCGCACTCTAACACTGAAGCTTTCTTT
NA	TRBV24-1	TRBJ1-5	NA	CATSEGTHQPQHF	TGTGCCACCAGTGAGGGGACTCATCAGCCCCAGCATTTT
NA	TRBV27	TRBJ1-1	NA	CASSLTPRGGTEAFF	TGTGCCAGCAGTTTAACCCCTCGGGGGGGAACTGAAGCTTTCTTT
NA	TRBV10-3	TRBJ1-1	NA	CAISESPGNTEAFF	TGTGCCATCAGTGAGTCCCCAGGGAACACTGAAGCTTTCTTT
NA	TRBV10-3	TRBJ1-2	NA	CAISDPQGTRHGYTF	TGTGCCATCAGTGACCCGCAGGGAACACGTCATGGCTACACCTTC
TRBD1	TRBV6-5	TRBJ1-5	NA	CASSYGQGESNQPQHF	TGTGCCAGCAGTTACGGGCAGGGGGAGAGCAATCAGCCCCAGCATTTT
NA	TRBV7-2	TRBJ1-5	NA	CASSLSGNIYQPQHF	TGTGCCAGCAGCTTATCGGGGAATATTTATCAGCCCCAGCATTTT
NA	TRBV29-1	TRBJ1-2	NA	CSVRAGQQPYGYTF	TGCAGCGTACGAGCCGGACAGCAGCCCTATGGCTACACCTTC
NA	TRBV2	TRBJ2-7	NA	CASSDPGQGSYEQYF	TGTGCCAGCAGTGACCCCGGGCAGGGGTCCTACGAGCAGTACTTC
TRBD1	TRBV29-1	TRBJ2-7	NA	CSVEHPRQGYEQYF	TGCAGCGTCGAGCACCCGAGACAGGGCTACGAGCAGTACTTC
NA	TRBV3-1/TRBV3-2	TRBJ2-1	NA	CASSQGGGLNEQFF	TGTGCCAGCAGCCAAGGGGGGGGCCTAAATGAGCAGTTCTTC
NA	TRBV12-5	TRBJ1-5	NA	CASGFTKAQSGEAYQPQHF	TGTGCTAGTGGTTTCACAAAGGCTCAGTCCGGGGAAGCCTATCAGCCCCAGCATTTT
TRBD1	TRBV6-4	TRBJ1-3	NA	CASSQDRGSGNTIYF	TGTGCCAGCAGCCAGGACAGGGGCTCTGGAAACACCATATATTTT
NA	TRBV5-5	TRBJ1-5	NA	CASSTLGGIGNQPQHF	TGTGCCAGCAGCACTCTTGGAGGTATTGGCAATCAGCCCCAGCATTTT
TRBD1	TRBV6-5	TRBJ2-3	NA	CASSKTGERTDTQYF	TGTGCCAGCAGCAAGACAGGGGAGCGCACAGATACGCAGTATTTT
TRBD1	TRBV6-5	TRBJ1-3	NA	CASAGQGGNTIYF	TGTGCCAGTGCGGGACAGGGAGGAAACACCATATATTTT
NA	TRBV24-1	TRBJ2-3	NA	CATSAGITDTQYF	TGTGCCACCAGTGCGGGGATCACAGATACGCAGTATTTT
NA	TRBV12-3/TRBV12-4	TRBJ1-1	NA	CASSFGTEAFF	TGTGCCAGCAGTTTCGGCACTGAAGCTTTCTTT
TRBD1	TRBV10-3	TRBJ1-1	many	CAISEPQGTPSF	TGTGCCATCAGTGAGCCACAGGGGACGCCGTCGTTT
NA	TRBV10-2	TRBJ1-4	NA	CASSVTLAEKLFF	TGCGCCAGCAGTGTTACCCTAGCGGAAAAACTGTTTTTT